This T cell receptor (beta chain) was documented in a study of shared clonotypes between healthy human individuals. Deep was the level used in running the assay. Several immunoSEQ plates held equal portions of the genomic DNA taken from each subset. Clones were read by immunoSEQ multiplex PCR, and TCRdb kept only the in-frame ones, dropping some. The profile shows 450,000 to 600,000 clones, roughly 85% of them singletons. Between the trimmed V and J ends, which lost 2 bases and 4 bases, there was a span of 17 bases. The CDR3 length is 16 residues. Germline V CDR1 and CDR2: MDHEN, SYDVKM. The chain links TRBV28 to TRBJ1-2, with a weak D call TRBD1 (6 bases). Source material: PBMCs. This clonotype was obtained from a woman aged 40-49 years in good health. Some clones in this sample may be carry-over from other donors' samples. The CDR3 spells CASSLIWGQGSYGYTF. Here the CDR3 DNA reads TGTGCCAGCAGTTTAATCTGGGGTCAGGGGTCCTATGGCTACACCTTC.